This entry lists 13 T cell receptor beta chains sequenced from one sample in a study of cytomegalovirus exposure and HLA in healthy donors. 13 Jbeta primers and 60 Vbeta primers were used for the PCR. Only in-frame clones appear in the TCRdb table, and some are missing; sequencing was by immunoSEQ multiplex PCR. Of around 140,000 clones in the sample, about 83% were seen once. Sequenced input: PBMCs. These receptors were obtained from a man between 40 and 49 years old in good health and CMV-seropositive.

This chain uses TRBV7-9 with TRBJ2-1, with a weak D call TRBD1 (6 bases). CDR1 and CDR2 from the germline V gene are SEHNR and FQNEAQ (reference sequence). V shed 5 bases and J shed 6 bases, with 20 bases lying between them. The CDR3 loop spans 16 amino acids. The DNA for the CDR3 is TGTGCCAGCAGCCCTCCTGGGGGCCGGGATTTCAATGAGCAGTTCTTC. This encodes CASSPPGGRDFNEQFF.

The rearrangement links TRBV6-5 to TRBJ2-5; 9 bases line up with TRBD2. The J call is uncertain, as TRBJ2-7 better fits the DNA end. Germline lookup yields CDR1 MNHEY and CDR2 SVGAGI. This CDR3 comprises 15 residues. The CDR3 here is CASSYSREGHHEQYF. The CDR3 bases are TGTGCCAGCAGTTACTCGCGGGAGGGCCACCACGAGCAGTACTTC.

The chain employs TRBV7-9 and TRBJ1-2, with TRBD1 as a possible D gene (6 bases). Deletions cut 0 bases from V and 1 base from J, with 15 bases between. The CDR3 runs 17 residues. The germline V gene has CDR1 SEHNR and CDR2 FQNEAQ (reference sequence). For the CDR3, the DNA is TGTGCCAGCAGCTTAGCCGGGACGTTAGGGGGTAACTATGGCTACACCTTC. Protein product: CASSLAGTLGGNYGYTF.

This clone has only one observation. The chain joins TRBV6-1 to TRBJ2-3; a weak D match, TRBD2 (5 bases). Trimming took off 7 bases at V and 8 bases at J, with 19 bases between the two ends. Germline-derived CDR1 and CDR2 are MNHNS and SASEGT. This CDR3 has 14 residues. The DNA of the CDR3 is TGTGCCAGCATGAGGGAAACCTGGCACGGTACGCAGTATTTT. The encoded protein is CASMRETWHGTQYF.

The V call is TRBV2, the J call TRBJ1-5; D perhaps matches TRBD1 (6 bases). This CDR3 has 17 residues. V lost 0 bases to trimming and J lost 0 bases, with 12 bases between them. CDR1 is SNHLY, CDR2 FYNNEI, per germline. The CDR3 loop is CASSEAGQSYSNQPQHF. Here the CDR3 DNA reads TGTGCCAGCAGTGAAGCTGGACAGAGTTATAGCAATCAGCCCCAGCATTTT.

This chain connects TRBV20-1 to TRBJ1-2, with D possibly matching TRBD1 (6 bases). V lost 1 base, J lost 11 bases, and 11 bases lay in between. The CDR3 is 11 amino acids. Germline lookup yields CDR1 DFQATT and CDR2 SNEGSKA (reference sequence). In nucleotides, the CDR3 is TGCAGTGCTAGAGGCAGGGGCGAGTACACCTTC. Its protein product is CSARGRGEYTF.

Only a few counts were recorded for this clone. The chain carries TRBV18 and TRBJ2-7, with 16 bases identical to TRBD2. The CDR3 is made up of 17 amino acids. V dropped 3 bases and J dropped 3; count of bases not matched to a gene: 5. CDR1 and CDR2 (germline): KGHSH, LQKENI. The CDR3 loop reads CASSPPGLAGGIYEQYF. The CDR3 DNA reads as TGTGCCAGCTCACCTCCGGGACTAGCGGGAGGGATCTACGAGCAGTACTTC.

For this clone: At the DNA level, this CDR3 is encoded by other sequences in the same sample as well. The chain recombines TRBV6-5 with TRBJ2-7; no clear D gene. The CDR3 totals 13 residues. Germline CDR1 is MNHEY and CDR2 is SVGAGI. Trimming took off 6 bases at V and 3 bases at J, with 12 bases between the two ends. The CDR3 DNA reads TGTGCCAGCAGCTACACAGTAAACTACGAGCAGTACTTC. Encoded protein: CASSYTVNYEQYF.

The CDR3 nucleotides read TGTGCCAGCAGCTTAGGGGGGGGCCGGGGGAATCAGCCCCAGCATTTT. This translates into CASSLGGGRGNQPQHF. The chain uses TRBV7-6 and TRBJ1-5; the D gene is possibly TRBD1 (6 bases). CDR3 length equals 16 residues. The ends were cut back, 1 base at V and 4 bases at J, with 14 bases in the middle. Germline V CDR1 and CDR2: SGHVS, FNYEAQ. The full variable domain, rest sourced from reference TRBV7-6 and TRBJ1-5, is GAGVSQSPRYKVTKRGQDVALRCDPISGHVSLYWYRQALGQGPEFLTYFNYEAQQDKSGLPNDRFSAERPEGSISTLTIQRTEQRDSAMYRCASSLGGGRGNQPQHFGDGTRLSIL.

This rearrangement joins TRBV9 to TRBJ2-1; 8 bases line up with TRBD2. Germline V gene sequence: CDR1 SGDLS, CDR2 YYNGEE. This CDR3 has 16 amino acids. V lost 3 bases to trimming and J lost 7 bases; unmatched junction nucleotides: 12. In DNA, the CDR3 is TGTGCCAGCAGCGAGGGGACTAGTCCAAGTTGGAATGAGCAGTTCTTC. Its protein is CASSEGTSPSWNEQFF.

The rearrangement joins TRBV7-9 to TRBJ2-2; 10 bases agree with TRBD1. The CDR3 runs 18 residues. V dropped 1 base and J dropped 0; count of bases not matched to a gene: 5. Germline assignment: CDR1 SEHNR and CDR2 FQNEAQ (reference sequence). In DNA form, the CDR3 reads TGTGCCAGCAGCTTAGGACAGGGGGCTTGGTCGAACACCGGGGAGCTGTTTTTT. Amino acid sequence: CASSLGQGAWSNTGELFF. Complete variable domain (other parts from reference TRBV7-9 and TRBJ2-2): DTGVSQNPRHKITKRGQNVTFRCDPISEHNRLYWYRQTLGQGPEFLTYFQNEAQLEKSRLLSDRFSAERPKGSFSTLEIQRTEQGDSAMYLCASSLGQGAWSNTGELFFGEGSRLTVL.

The V gene is TRBV15, the J gene TRBJ2-3; possible D gene TRBD2, 6 bases. This CDR3 is built from 13 residues. The V end lost 8 bases, the J end lost 3 bases, and 12 bases lay between the germline ends. Germline loops: CDR1 LNHNV, CDR2 YYDKDF (reference sequence). As DNA, the CDR3 is TGTGCCACCCGCACCCGGGAGACAGATACGCAGTATTTT. It translates to CATRTRETDTQYF.

This clone was detected once. CDR3 coding DNA: TGTGCCAGTCAGGACAGGGGGAACTATGGCTACACCTTC. Translation: CASQDRGNYGYTF. This chain joins TRBV28 and TRBJ1-2; 10 bases are shared with TRBD1. The CDR3 is made up of 13 amino acids. The germline V gene encodes CDR1 MDHEN and CDR2 SYDVKM. V lost 9 bases, J lost 2 bases, and 3 bases stayed unmatched.